A single sample gave rise to the 25 T cell receptor beta chains below, sequenced in a study of T cell repertoires in cytomegalovirus infection. TCRdb reprocessed the reads via MiXCR and lists one record per CDR3 protein. The data contain roughly 150,000 distinct CDR3 sequences, 23% of them singletons. The sample comprised PBMCs. Source of these receptors: a human donor in good health (CMV status not recorded). Some clones in this sample may be carry-over from other donors' samples.

This clonotype was recorded only once. V and J are TRBV2 and TRBJ1-5, with D perhaps matching TRBD1 (6 bases). The germline gives CDR1 SNHLY, CDR2 FYNNEI. V shed 6 bases and J shed 3 bases, with 15 bases lying between them. CDR3 length equals 15 residues. The CDR3 reads CASRASGAVNQPQHF. The CDR3 nucleotides are TGTGCCAGCAGAGCCTCGGGGGCGGTCAATCAGCCCCAGCATTTT.

This clonotype has a handful of counts. The chain carries TRBV7-3 and TRBJ2-5; D might be TRBD1 (6 bases). Germline V gene data show CDR1 as SGHTA and CDR2 as FQGTGA. CDR3 size: 14 residues. V lost 5 bases to trimming and J lost 3 bases, with 13 bases between them. CDR3 DNA sequence: TGTGCCAGCAGCCCCCACGGACAGAAAGAGACCCAGTACTTC. This sequence encodes CASSPHGQKETQYF.

The genes are TRBV20-1 and TRBJ1-1, with 7 positions matching TRBD1. V lost 3 bases and J lost 3; bases outside the gene matches: 10. Germline values: CDR1 DFQATT, CDR2 SNEGSKA (reference sequence). The CDR3 sequence is 15 residues long. As DNA, the CDR3 is TGCAGTGCTAGTCTCCAGGGGGGTAGAGACACTGAAGCTTTCTTT. The encoded protein is CSASLQGGRDTEAFF.

Only a few counts were recorded for this clonotype. The chain joins TRBV20-1 to TRBJ1-4; no definite D call. CDR3 length: 15 amino acids. CDR1 DFQATT and CDR2 SNEGSKA come from the germline V gene (reference sequence). The V end lost 0 bases, the J end lost 5 bases, and 13 bases lay between the germline ends. This chain's CDR3 is CSARDPNGRNEKLFF. The CDR3, as DNA: TGCAGTGCTAGAGATCCTAATGGACGGAATGAAAAACTGTTTTTT.

The table lists this clonotype with a few counts. The chain couples TRBV28 to TRBJ2-7; D possibly matches TRBD1 or TRBD2 (5 bases each). There are 15 residues in the CDR3. Germline V gene lookup returns CDR1 MDHEN and CDR2 SYDVKM. The V end was cut by 3 bases, the J end by 2 bases, with 14 bases between. In DNA, the CDR3 is TGTGCCAGCAGTTTGCGACAGTTACTAGCCTACGAGCAGTACTTC. It yields the protein CASSLRQLLAYEQYF.

This clonotype was observed a few times. This chain connects TRBV7-2 to TRBJ2-1; D may be TRBD1 (5 bases). Germline-derived CDR1 and CDR2 are SGHTA and FQGNSA. V lost 1 base, J lost 5 bases, and 12 bases lay in between. The CDR3 covers 15 residues. CDR3 bases: TGTGCCAGCAGCTTAGGTGGGGCCCGGGACAATGAGCAGTTCTTC. It specifies CASSLGGARDNEQFF.

The chain combines TRBV19 with TRBJ1-2; 7 bases fit TRBD1. CDR1 and CDR2 from the germline V gene are LNHDA and SQIVND (reference sequence). The CDR3 length is 17 residues. V shed 5 bases and J 8 bases; nucleotides not matched to a gene: 20. In DNA, the CDR3 is TGTGCCAGTAGTGCGCCCGAACGGAACAGGGGTATTCGCGGCTACACCTTC. The encoded protein is CASSAPERNRGIRGYTF.

This clonotype turned up a few times. The J gene is TRBJ2-3, the V gene TRBV6-5; perhaps TRBD1 as D (5 bases). CDR3 length: 16 amino acids. The germline CDR1 and CDR2 sequences are MNHEY and SVGAGI. The germline V and J ends were trimmed by 2 bases and 3 bases, with 15 bases remaining between them. The CDR3 sequence: CASSYGALTPTDTQYF. CDR3 DNA sequence: TGTGCCAGCAGTTACGGGGCCCTCACCCCGACAGATACGCAGTATTTT.

This sequence joins TRBV9 and TRBJ2-5, with a weak D call TRBD1 (5 bases). V lost 0 bases, J lost 5 bases, and 11 bases lay in between. The CDR3 runs to 14 residues. Germline values: CDR1 SGDLS, CDR2 YYNGEE. CDR3 nucleotides: TGTGCCAGCAGCGTAGAACAGGATCGCGAGACCCAGTACTTC. This sequence encodes CASSVEQDRETQYF.

This clonotype was counted between two and nine times. This chain links TRBV28 with TRBJ2-3; possible D gene TRBD2, 6 bases. V lost 3 bases, J lost 1 base, and 14 bases lay in between. This CDR3 is 16 amino acids long. CDR1 and CDR2 (germline): MDHEN, SYDVKM. In DNA, the CDR3 is TGTGCCAGCAGTTTTGAGCTAGCGCCTGGCACAGATACGCAGTATTTT. Amino acid sequence: CASSFELAPGTDTQYF. The full variable domain, rest sourced from reference TRBV28 and TRBJ2-3, is DVKVTQSSRYLVKRTGEKVFLECVQDMDHENMFWYRQDPGLGLRLIYFSYDVKMKEKGDIPEGYSVSREKKERFSLILESASTNQTSMYLCASSFELAPGTDTQYFGPGTRLTVL.

J is TRBJ2-7 and V is TRBV14; 12 bases align to TRBD1. Germline V gene sequence: CDR1 SGHDN, CDR2 FVKESK. The trim removed 1 base at V and 5 bases at J, leaving 12 bases unmatched. The CDR3 runs to 18 residues. CDR3: CASSQGGTGGDMLDEQYF. Written as DNA, the CDR3 is TGTGCCAGCAGCCAAGGCGGGACAGGGGGCGACATGCTGGACGAGCAGTACTTC.

This clonotype was recorded many times. V usage is TRBV7-2 and J usage is TRBJ2-2; possible D gene TRBD1, 5 bases. This CDR3 comprises 16 residues. Trimming removed 6 bases from V and 1 base from J, with 15 bases in between. The germline CDR1 and CDR2 sequences are SGHTA and FQGNSA. Here the CDR3 DNA reads TGTGCCAGCAGAGTGCGACAGTCCCTGAACACCGGGGAGCTGTTTTTT. This gives the protein CASRVRQSLNTGELFF.

The chain combines TRBV11-2 with TRBJ2-6, with TRBD1 matching over 8 bases. Losses at the gene ends were 4 bases for V and 0 bases for J; bases not matched to a gene: 14. The germline V gene encodes CDR1 SGHAT and CDR2 FQNNGV. This CDR3 contains 20 residues. The CDR3 sequence is CASSYRPPGGIPSGANVLTF. The CDR3 DNA reads TGTGCCAGCAGCTACCGCCCGCCAGGGGGCATCCCCTCTGGGGCCAACGTCCTGACTTTC.

This clonotype was seen many times. The CDR3 DNA reads as TGTGCCAGCAGCCGGACTAGCCTCACCGGGGAGCTGTTTTTT. Its translation: CASSRTSLTGELFF. The genes are TRBV7-2 and TRBJ2-2, with 8 bases matching TRBD2. Germline-derived CDR1 and CDR2 are SGHTA and FQGNSA. The CDR3 is made up of 14 amino acids. Unmatched junction bases numbered 3, after V lost 5 bases and J lost 4 bases.

CDR3 in amino acids: CASSSDGGRNTEAFF. CDR3 nucleotide sequence: TGTGCCAGCAGTTCCGACGGGGGGAGGAACACTGAAGCTTTCTTT. The J gene is TRBJ1-1, the V gene TRBV12-3 or TRBV12-4; weak D call: TRBD1 (5 bases). With 4 bases removed from V and 1 base from J, the gap between germline ends came to 13 bases. This CDR3 region has 15 residues.

This sequence joins TRBV15 and TRBJ2-1; maybe TRBD2 (5 bases). The V end lost 5 bases, the J end lost 14 bases, and 19 bases lay between the germline ends. The CDR3 is made up of 13 amino acids. The germline gives CDR1 LNHNV, CDR2 YYDKDF (reference sequence). In DNA, the CDR3 is TGTGCCACCAGCCGAGGAGGTTCAGGACGTGAGTTCTTC. Amino acid sequence: CATSRGGSGREFF.

This clonotype was seen repeatedly, ten times or more. The chain couples TRBV7-2 to TRBJ1-5, with D tentatively TRBD1 (6 bases). The germline gives CDR1 SGHTA, CDR2 FQGNSA. The CDR3 runs 15 residues. Trimming removed 1 base at V and 2 bases at J, with 9 bases between. The CDR3 loop is CASSLDGGGNQPQHF. The CDR3 DNA sequence: TGTGCCAGCAGCTTAGATGGGGGCGGCAATCAGCCCCAGCATTTT.

Details on this clonotype: One end of the junction is discordant with germline, which a read error may explain. J is TRBJ1-2 and V is TRBV6-5; 12 positions match TRBD1. The germline V gene has CDR1 MNHEY and CDR2 SVGAGI. This CDR3 contains 16 residues. CDR3 bases: TGTGCCAGCAGCAAGGGGACAGGGGGCCCCAACTATGTCTACACCTTC. This codes for CASSKGTGGPNYVYTF.

This clonotype showed up just a few times. The V and J genes are TRBV7-2 and TRBJ2-7, with TRBD2 matching 8 bases. CDR1 SGHTA and CDR2 FQGNSA come from the germline V gene. CDR3 length equals 17 residues. Trimming removed 1 base from V and 2 bases from J; junction bases left unmatched: 10. The CDR3 nucleotides read TGTGCCAGCAGCTTAGAACTAGTAGCGGGGTCTCCCTACGAGCAGTACTTC. Its protein product is CASSLELVAGSPYEQYF.

The rearrangement links TRBV28 to TRBJ2-5, with TRBD2 identical over 11 bases. Germline V gene sequence: CDR1 MDHEN, CDR2 SYDVKM. The ends lost 5 bases at V and 11 bases at J; junction bases unmatched: 7. The CDR3 loop spans 13 amino acids. CDR3 nucleotide sequence: TGTGCCAGCAGTCCCGGGACTAGCGGCTTACAGTACTTC. Translating gives CASSPGTSGLQYF.

The chain recombines TRBV4-1 with TRBJ1-1, with 7 bases lining up with TRBD1. Germline trimming cut 0 bases from V and 4 bases from J; bases unmatched to any gene: 8. This CDR3 spans 16 amino acids. Germline CDR1 and CDR2: MGHRA and YSYEKL. CDR3 region: CASSQDLRQGATEAFF. CDR3 coding DNA: TGCGCCAGCAGCCAAGATCTCCGACAGGGAGCCACTGAAGCTTTCTTT.

This clonotype was detected a few times. The V gene is TRBV20-1, the J gene TRBJ2-1; the D gene is possibly TRBD2 (5 bases). V dropped 6 bases and J dropped 5 bases, with 17 bases sitting between them. This CDR3 contains 14 residues. CDR1 and CDR2 from the germline V gene are DFQATT and SNEGSKA (reference sequence). This chain's CDR3 is CSALRYDGNNEQFF. The CDR3 DNA reads TGCAGTGCCTTGCGGTATGACGGGAACAATGAGCAGTTCTTC.

Ten or more counts support this clonotype. The CDR3 DNA sequence: TGTGCCAGCAGCTTAGCCGAGTATGGGGAGCTGTTTTTT. Translation gives CASSLAEYGELFF. This chain uses TRBV7-2 with TRBJ2-2; no reliable D call. The germline V and J ends were trimmed by 0 bases and 8 bases, with 7 bases remaining between them. CDR1 is SGHTA, CDR2 FQGNSA, per germline. This CDR3 region has 13 residues.

The sample holds a few counts of this clonotype. The rearrangement uses TRBV5-6 and TRBJ2-7, with 10 positions matching TRBD2. V was clipped by 2 bases and J by 4 bases; unmatched bases: 3. The germline gives CDR1 SGHDT, CDR2 YYEEEE. This CDR3 spans 14 amino acids. As DNA, the CDR3 is TGTGCCAGCAGCTTAGTAGCGGGAGGTTACGAGCAGTACTTC. Translation: CASSLVAGGYEQYF.

Notes on this clonotype: A single base separates this from a much larger clone, so it may be a read error. The chain uses TRBV28 and TRBJ2-1; a weak D match, TRBD1 (6 bases). CDR3 length: 14 residues. The V gene's germline CDR1 is MDHEN and CDR2 SYDVKM. Written as DNA, the CDR3 is TGTGTCAGCAGTCGACAGGCTGATCACAATGAGCAGTTCTTC. Amino acid sequence: CVSSRQADHNEQFF.